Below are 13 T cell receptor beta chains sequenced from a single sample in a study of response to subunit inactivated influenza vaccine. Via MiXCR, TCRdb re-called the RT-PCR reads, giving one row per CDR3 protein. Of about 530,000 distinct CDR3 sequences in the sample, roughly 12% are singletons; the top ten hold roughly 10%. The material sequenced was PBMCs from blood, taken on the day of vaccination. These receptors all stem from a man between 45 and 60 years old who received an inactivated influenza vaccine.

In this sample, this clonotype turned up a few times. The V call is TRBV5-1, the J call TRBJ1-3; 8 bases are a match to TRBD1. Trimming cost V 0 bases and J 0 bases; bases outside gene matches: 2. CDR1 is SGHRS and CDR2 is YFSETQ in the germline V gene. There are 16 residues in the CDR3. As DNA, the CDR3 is TGCGCCAGCAGCTTGGGGGACAGGAGCTCTGGAAACACCATATATTTT. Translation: CASSLGDRSSGNTIYF.

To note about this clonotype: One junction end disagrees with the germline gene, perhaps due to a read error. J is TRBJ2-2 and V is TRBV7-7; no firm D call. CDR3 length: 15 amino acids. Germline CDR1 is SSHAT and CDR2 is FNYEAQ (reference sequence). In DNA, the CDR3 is TGTGCTAGCAGCCCTACTCTAGGGAACACCGGGGAGCTGTTTTTT. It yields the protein CASSPTLGNTGELFF.

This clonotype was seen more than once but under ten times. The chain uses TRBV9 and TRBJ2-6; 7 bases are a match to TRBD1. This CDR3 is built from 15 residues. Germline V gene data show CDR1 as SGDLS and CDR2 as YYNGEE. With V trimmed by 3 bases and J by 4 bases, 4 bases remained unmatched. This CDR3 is CASSARGFGANVLTF. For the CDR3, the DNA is TGTGCCAGCAGCGCCAGGGGGTTCGGGGCCAACGTCCTGACTTTC.

The CDR3 DNA follows: TGCAGTGCTAGAGATACGGGGGTGACAGAGACCCAGTACTTC. Translated, it gives CSARDTGVTETQYF. V and J are TRBV20-1 and TRBJ2-5; D perhaps matches TRBD2 (6 bases). This CDR3 is 14 amino acids long. V shed 0 bases and J shed 4 bases, with 12 bases lying between them. CDR1 is DFQATT and CDR2 is SNEGSKA in the germline V gene (reference sequence).

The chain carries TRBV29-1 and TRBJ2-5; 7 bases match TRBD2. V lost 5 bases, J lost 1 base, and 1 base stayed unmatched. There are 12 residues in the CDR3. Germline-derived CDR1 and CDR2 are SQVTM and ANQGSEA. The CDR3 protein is CSVRLAQETQYF. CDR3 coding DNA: TGCAGCGTTCGACTAGCCCAAGAGACCCAGTACTTC.

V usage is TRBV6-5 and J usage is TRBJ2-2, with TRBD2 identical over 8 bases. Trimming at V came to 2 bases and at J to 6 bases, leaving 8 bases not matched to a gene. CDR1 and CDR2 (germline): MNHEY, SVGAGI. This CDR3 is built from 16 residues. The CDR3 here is CASSYVPGLVSGELFF. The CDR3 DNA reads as TGTGCCAGCAGTTACGTCCCGGGACTAGTCTCCGGGGAGCTGTTTTTT.

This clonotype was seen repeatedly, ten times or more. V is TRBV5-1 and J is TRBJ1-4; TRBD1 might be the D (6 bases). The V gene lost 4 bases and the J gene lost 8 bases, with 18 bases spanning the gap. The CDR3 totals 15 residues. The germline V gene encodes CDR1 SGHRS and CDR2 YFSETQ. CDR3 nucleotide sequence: TGCGCCAGCAGCCCCGAGTCCAGGGGAGGAGAAAAACTGTTTTTT. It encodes CASSPESRGGEKLFF.

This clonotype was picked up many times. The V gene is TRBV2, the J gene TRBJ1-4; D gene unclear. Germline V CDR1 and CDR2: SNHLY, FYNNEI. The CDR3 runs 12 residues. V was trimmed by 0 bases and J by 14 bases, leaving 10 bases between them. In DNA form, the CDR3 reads TGTGCCAGCAGTGAAGCCGGGGTTGAGCTGTTTTTT. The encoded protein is CASSEAGVELFF.

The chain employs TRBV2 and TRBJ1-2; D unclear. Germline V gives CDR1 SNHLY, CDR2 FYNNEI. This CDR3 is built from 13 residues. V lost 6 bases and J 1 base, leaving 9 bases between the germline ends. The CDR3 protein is CASRSGSNYGYTF. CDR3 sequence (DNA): TGTGCCAGCAGATCCGGTAGTAACTATGGCTACACCTTC.

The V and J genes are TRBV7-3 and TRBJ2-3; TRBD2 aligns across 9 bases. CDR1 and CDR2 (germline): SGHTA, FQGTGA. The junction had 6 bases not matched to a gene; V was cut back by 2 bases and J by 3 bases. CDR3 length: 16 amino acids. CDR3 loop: CASSLLGLAGTDTQYF. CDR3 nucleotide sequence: TGTGCCAGCAGCTTACTAGGGCTAGCGGGAACAGATACGCAGTATTTT. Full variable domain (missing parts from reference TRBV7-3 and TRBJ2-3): GAGVSQTPSNKVTEKGKYVELRCDPISGHTALYWYRQSLGQGPEFLIYFQGTGAADDSGLPNDRFFAVRPEGSVSTLKIQRTERGDSAVYLCASSLLGLAGTDTQYFGPGTRLTVL.

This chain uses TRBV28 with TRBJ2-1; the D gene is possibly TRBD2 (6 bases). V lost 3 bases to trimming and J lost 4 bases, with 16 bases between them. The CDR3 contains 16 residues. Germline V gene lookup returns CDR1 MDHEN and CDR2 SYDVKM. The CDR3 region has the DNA TGTGCCAGCAGTTTGATCGCGGGTCGGGGGTACAATGAGCAGTTCTTC. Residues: CASSLIAGRGYNEQFF.

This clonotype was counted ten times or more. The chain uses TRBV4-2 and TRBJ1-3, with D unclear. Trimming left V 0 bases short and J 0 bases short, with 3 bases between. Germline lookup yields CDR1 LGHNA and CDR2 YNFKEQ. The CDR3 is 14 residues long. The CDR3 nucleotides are TGTGCCAGCAGCCAAGACAGCTCTGGAAACACCATATATTTT. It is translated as CASSQDSSGNTIYF.

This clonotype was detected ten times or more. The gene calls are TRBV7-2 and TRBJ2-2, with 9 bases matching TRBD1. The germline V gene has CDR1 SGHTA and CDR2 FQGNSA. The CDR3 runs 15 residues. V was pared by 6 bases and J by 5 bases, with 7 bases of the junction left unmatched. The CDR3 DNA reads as TGTGCCAGCAGAACCGGGACAGGGAGGACCGGGGAGCTGTTTTTT. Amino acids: CASRTGTGRTGELFF.